The following is a T cell receptor beta chain sequence with its context. The antigen is unknown. Sequencing targeted TCR beta in blood CD8+ and CD4+ T cells. The RNA input was roughly 0.45 to 1 ug, and it was reverse transcribed with random hexamers. TCRdb reprocessed the immunoSEQ multiplex PCR reads via MiXCR and lists one record per CDR3 protein. The sample holds some 130,000 distinct CDR3 sequences; around 91% are singletons and the top ten take 0.24%. Germline V CDR1 and CDR2: MNHEY, SMNVEV (reference sequence). V was clipped by 10 bases and J by 7 bases; unmatched bases: 12. There are 15 residues in the CDR3. The data were taken from a study of CD8 T cells in Susac syndrome. Study results and caveats: The study acknowledged a relatively small number of individuals in its TCR sequencing and HLA analysis.

The sample was CD8+ T cells from PBMCs. The chain combines TRBV27 with TRBJ2-7; 14 bases are shared with TRBD2. This sequence originates from a human donor with multiple sclerosis. The CDR3 DNA follows: TGTGCCACACGCCTGGGGACTAGCGGGAGCGGGGAGCAGTACTTC. The encoded protein is CATRLGTSGSGEQYF.